What follows is one TCR beta chain and its context. These data belong to a study of blood T cell repertoires in COVID-19. Study-level information: Acute and convalescent COVID-19 specimens originated in the United States, Italy and Spain. PBMCs, B-cell-depleted T cells, or T cells provided the cDNA or gDNA that made up the material.

In the original analysis: For nucleated cells, counts were estimated from reference gene primer amplification. Only in-frame clones appear in the TCRdb table, and some are missing; sequencing was by immunoSEQ multiplex PCR. That table supplies the V and J calls and clone size; D and trimming were determined from the DNA. The sample has roughly 130,000 clones, 84% seen once. There are 13 residues in the CDR3. The germline V gene has CDR1 SNHLY and CDR2 FYNNEI. Trimming shortened V by 9 bases and J by 5 bases, and 16 bases separated the two germline ends. This chain connects TRBV2 to TRBJ2-5; the D gene is possibly TRBD1 (6 bases). The sample consisted of peripheral blood. This receptor was identified in a woman aged 25-40 years who had recovered from COVID-19. The CDR3 is CASQTRGWETQYF. CDR3 DNA: TGTGCCAGTCAAACCAGGGGCTGGGAGACCCAGTACTTC.